These 30 T cell receptor beta chains originate from one sample sequenced in a study of chemoradiotherapy in HPV16-positive cancers. Method: immunoSEQ multiplex PCR; TCRdb's copy keeps in-frame clones and lacks some. The data contain 20,000 to 25,000 clones, less than 90% of them singletons. Sequencing used blood, obtained from a patient who underwent chemoradiotherapy. These receptors all come from a human donor with HPV-associated anogenital cancer.

CDR3 loop: CASSQDSGYGYTF. The CDR3 bases are TGCGCCAGCAGCCAAGACTCAGGGTATGGCTACACCTTC. This chain links TRBV4-3 with TRBJ1-2; weak D call: TRBD1 (5 bases). Germline V gives CDR1 LGHNA, CDR2 YSLEER. The CDR3 totals 13 residues. V dropped 0 bases and J dropped 5 bases, with 7 bases sitting between them.

The V and J genes are TRBV9 and TRBJ2-2, with 7 bases lining up with TRBD2. CDR3 length: 16 amino acids. Losses at the gene ends were 0 bases for V and 1 base for J; bases not matched to a gene: 3. The V gene's germline CDR1 is SGDLS and CDR2 YYNGEE. CDR3 protein: CASSVETGGNTGELFF. Written as DNA, the CDR3 is TGTGCCAGCAGCGTAGAGACGGGAGGGAACACCGGGGAGCTGTTTTTT. Based on the CDR3 plus reference TRBV9 and TRBJ2-2, the full variable domain is DSGVTQTPKHLITATGQRVTLRCSPRSGDLSVYWYQQSLDQGLQFLIQYYNGEERAKGNILERFSAQQFPDLHSELNLSSLELGDSALYFCASSVETGGNTGELFFGEGSRLTVL.

This clone was counted once. This rearrangement joins TRBV29-1 to TRBJ2-7; TRBD1 agrees at 8 bases. Germline CDR1 and CDR2: SQVTM and ANQGSEA. The CDR3 has 13 residues. V was clipped by 3 bases and J by 4 bases; unmatched bases: 5. The CDR3: CSVESRGLYEQYF. In nucleotides, the CDR3 is TGCAGCGTTGAGAGCAGGGGGCTGTACGAGCAGTACTTC.

J is TRBJ1-1 and V is TRBV14; TRBD1 matches at 7 bases. Trimming cost V 3 bases and J 5 bases; bases outside gene matches: 9. The germline V gene encodes CDR1 SGHDN and CDR2 FVKESK. The CDR3 totals 15 residues. The CDR3, as DNA: TGTGCCAGCAGCCACTCACGAGGGGGCCGAACTGAAGCTTTCTTT. This encodes CASSHSRGGRTEAFF.

V usage is TRBV19 and J usage is TRBJ2-7, with D uncertain. The germline V and J ends were trimmed by 5 bases and 0 bases, with 8 bases remaining between them. Per the germline V gene, CDR1 is LNHDA and CDR2 is SQIVND (reference sequence). The CDR3 runs to 13 residues. CDR3 protein: CASSETPSYEQYF. Here the CDR3 DNA reads TGTGCCAGTAGTGAGACTCCCTCCTACGAGCAGTACTTC.

The chain combines TRBV6-1 with TRBJ2-5; D remains unclear. Germline values: CDR1 MNHNS, CDR2 SASEGT. CDR3 length: 13 amino acids. The germline V and J ends were trimmed by 7 bases and 5 bases, with 14 bases remaining between them. The CDR3 loop is CASTVGSRETQYF. DNA of the CDR3: TGTGCCAGCACGGTCGGGTCTCGGGAGACCCAGTACTTC.

V is TRBV6-5 and J is TRBJ1-5; 12 bases line up with TRBD1. V shed 0 bases, J shed 6 bases, and the junction held 3 bases outside the gene matches. The CDR3 consists of 16 residues. CDR1 is MNHEY and CDR2 is SVGAGI in the germline V gene. The CDR3 loop reads CASSYSGTGGPQPQHF. CDR3 nucleotides: TGTGCCAGCAGTTACTCGGGGACAGGGGGCCCTCAGCCCCAGCATTTT.

This chain uses TRBV10-3 with TRBJ1-6; 7 bases are shared with TRBD1. Germline lookup yields CDR1 ENHRY and CDR2 SYGVKD. The CDR3 contains 13 residues. V lost 8 bases to trimming and J lost 8 bases; unmatched junction nucleotides: 6. The CDR3 reads CAIGGQGDSPLHF. Here the CDR3 DNA reads TGTGCCATCGGCGGGCAGGGGGATTCACCCCTCCACTTT.

The chain employs TRBV6-5 and TRBJ1-1; the D is unclear. The CDR3 runs 15 residues. Germline V gives CDR1 MNHEY, CDR2 SVGAGI. Trimming removed 5 bases from V and 4 bases from J, with 17 bases in between. The CDR3 loop reads CASSLNGQPGTEAFF. The CDR3 nucleotides read TGTGCCAGCAGTCTCAACGGGCAGCCCGGCACTGAAGCTTTCTTT.

This chain uses TRBV19 with TRBJ2-3, with 10 positions matching TRBD1. V shed 6 bases, J shed 4 bases, and the junction held 7 bases outside the gene matches. The CDR3 has 15 amino acids. The germline CDR1 and CDR2 sequences are LNHDA and SQIVND (reference sequence). CDR3 residues: CASRRGQGSADTQYF. The CDR3 region has the DNA TGTGCCAGTAGGCGGGGACAGGGGTCAGCAGATACGCAGTATTTT.

This clone was observed a few times. The chain's CDR3 is CASRDGQGEYEQYF. CDR3 nucleotides: TGTGCCAGTAGGGACGGACAGGGGGAGTACGAGCAGTACTTC. The chain has TRBV19 and TRBJ2-7; TRBD1 matches 10 bases. V lost 6 bases and J lost 4; bases outside the gene matches: 6. The CDR3 spans 14 residues. The germline V gene has CDR1 LNHDA and CDR2 SQIVND (reference sequence).

This chain uses TRBV29-1 with TRBJ2-3, with a possible D match to TRBD1 (6 bases). The CDR3 runs 11 residues. CDR1 and CDR2 (germline): SQVTM, ANQGSEA. Trimming removed 7 bases from V and 6 bases from J, with 11 bases in between. CDR3 bases: TGCAGCGGGGGACAAGGCGATACGCAGTATTTT. Translating gives CSGGQGDTQYF.

The chain carries TRBV10-2 and TRBJ2-7, with a weak D call TRBD2 (5 bases). Trimming removed 6 bases at V and 0 bases at J, with 15 bases between. The CDR3 loop spans 15 amino acids. Germline CDR1 WSHSY, CDR2 SAAADI. The CDR3 region is CASRASPWSSYEQYF. CDR3 bases: TGCGCCAGCAGAGCTAGCCCCTGGAGCTCCTACGAGCAGTACTTC.

This clone has only one observation. J is TRBJ2-7 and V is TRBV19; TRBD1 agrees at 9 bases. The CDR3 length is 15 residues. The germline gives CDR1 LNHDA, CDR2 SQIVND (reference sequence). V shed 10 bases and J 2 bases; nucleotides not matched to a gene: 12. CDR3 sequence reads: CATKESGTGTYEQYF. The CDR3 DNA sequence: TGTGCCACCAAAGAGTCTGGGACAGGGACCTACGAGCAGTACTTC.

The chain joins TRBV19 to TRBJ1-1; D is unresolved. CDR1 is LNHDA, CDR2 SQIVND, per germline (reference sequence). CDR3 length equals 15 residues. V lost 3 bases to trimming and J lost 0 bases, with 11 bases between them. CDR3 in amino acids: CASSMETVLNTEAFF. The DNA of the CDR3 is TGTGCCAGTAGTATGGAGACCGTTTTGAACACTGAAGCTTTCTTT.

This rearrangement joins TRBV25-1 to TRBJ1-3; D might be TRBD1 (5 bases). This CDR3 is 17 amino acids long. With 5 bases removed from V and 0 bases from J, the gap between germline ends came to 17 bases. Germline V gene lookup returns CDR1 MGHDK and CDR2 SYGVNS. Here the CDR3 DNA reads TGTGCCAGCAGTCTCGAGTCAGGGTCTACCTCTGGAAACACCATATATTTT. Encoded protein: CASSLESGSTSGNTIYF.

This chain joins TRBV6-5 and TRBJ2-5, with 10 positions matching TRBD2. Trimming took 2 bases from V and 5 from J; bases not matched to a gene: 5. The germline CDR1 and CDR2 sequences are MNHEY and SVGAGI. CDR3 size: 15 residues. The CDR3 DNA follows: TGTGCCAGCAGTTACAGCGAAGCGGGAGGGGAGACCCAGTACTTC. It is translated as CASSYSEAGGETQYF.

This clone appeared a single time. The chain recombines TRBV4-3 with TRBJ2-1; TRBD2 might be the D (6 bases). V shed 2 bases and J shed 4 bases, with 9 bases lying between them. Germline V gene lookup returns CDR1 LGHNA and CDR2 YSLEER. The CDR3 extends over 14 amino acids. Here the CDR3 DNA reads TGCGCCAGCAGCCAACGGGAGAGGTACAATGAGCAGTTCTTC. It encodes CASSQRERYNEQFF.

V gene TRBV5-5 combines with J gene TRBJ2-7; maybe TRBD1 (5 bases). V was shortened by 0 bases and J by 3 bases, with 16 bases between the two germline ends. This CDR3 is 16 amino acids long. Germline-derived CDR1 and CDR2 are SGHKS and YYEKEE (reference sequence). The DNA for the CDR3 is TGTGCCAGCAGCTTGGAGGGGTCCTTTATAGGCTACGAGCAGTACTTC. This codes for CASSLEGSFIGYEQYF.

The CDR3 DNA reads as TGTGCCAGCAGCCAAGTCCAAGGGGAAAACACCGGGGAGCTGTTTTTT. Its translation: CASSQVQGENTGELFF. The V gene is TRBV4-2, the J gene TRBJ2-2; D may be TRBD1 (5 bases). V was trimmed by 1 base and J by 2 bases, leaving 11 bases between them. CDR1 is LGHNA, CDR2 YNFKEQ, per germline. CDR3 length: 16 residues.

This rearrangement joins TRBV7-2 to TRBJ1-4, with D possibly TRBD1 on 6 matching bases. The CDR3 length is 15 residues. Trimming shortened V by 5 bases and J by 4 bases, and 14 bases separated the two germline ends. The V gene's germline CDR1 is SGHTA and CDR2 FQGNSA. CDR3 amino acids: CASSQRGQHNEKLFF. Written as DNA, the CDR3 is TGTGCCAGCAGCCAGCGGGGGCAACATAATGAAAAACTGTTTTTT.

The chain combines TRBV5-1 with TRBJ2-7; D call uncertain. The germline V gene has CDR1 SGHRS and CDR2 YFSETQ. The CDR3 runs to 13 residues. V was pared by 5 bases and J by 1 base, with 10 bases between. The CDR3 is CASRRVGSYEQYF. In nucleotides, the CDR3 is TGCGCCAGCAGACGGGTTGGTTCCTACGAGCAGTACTTC.

The chain couples TRBV19 to TRBJ2-1; 8 bases line up with TRBD2. The J segment lost 6 bases and the V segment lost 10 bases, leaving 2 bases of the junction unmatched. The CDR3 has 11 residues. The V gene's germline CDR1 is LNHDA and CDR2 SQIVND (reference sequence). For the CDR3, the DNA is TGTGCCACCGGGGGGGTCAATGAGCAGTTCTTC. Its protein product is CATGGVNEQFF.

The V gene is TRBV6-1, the J gene TRBJ1-2, with 7 positions matching TRBD1. The CDR3 contains 15 residues. V was clipped by 2 bases and J by 5 bases; unmatched bases: 8. The germline V gene encodes CDR1 MNHNS and CDR2 SASEGT. CDR3 DNA sequence: TGTGCCAGCAGTGAATTAACCGGGACAGCATATGGCTACACCTTC. Encoded protein: CASSELTGTAYGYTF.

The chain uses TRBV7-2 and TRBJ1-6; D possibly corresponds to TRBD1 (5 bases). The V end lost 0 bases, the J end lost 5 bases, and 5 bases lay between the germline ends. In germline, CDR1 is SGHTA, CDR2 FQGNSA. This CDR3 has 14 residues. This chain's CDR3 is CASSLARDNSPLHF. CDR3 coding DNA: TGTGCCAGCAGCTTAGCCAGGGATAATTCACCCCTCCACTTT.

This chain connects TRBV11-3 to TRBJ2-2; tentatively, D is TRBD2 (5 bases). Germline V lookup: CDR1 SGHNT, CDR2 YENEEA. Deletions cut 5 bases from V and 6 bases from J, with 19 bases between. CDR3 size: 16 residues. This CDR3 reads CASSLASAPGAGELFF. Written as DNA, the CDR3 is TGTGCCAGCAGCCTAGCCTCGGCCCCCGGAGCCGGGGAGCTGTTTTTT.

This chain links TRBV5-1 with TRBJ1-2; 10 bases line up with TRBD1. This CDR3 has 13 residues. Germline V CDR1 and CDR2: SGHRS, YFSETQ. V gave up 4 bases and J gave up 5 bases; unmatched junction bases: 2. CDR3 nucleotides: TGCGCCAGCAGCCCGGGACAGGGGTATGGCTACACCTTC. This sequence encodes CASSPGQGYGYTF.

The V and J genes are TRBV5-6 and TRBJ2-2; D remains ambiguous. Germline CDR1 and CDR2: SGHDT and YYEEEE. This CDR3 spans 15 amino acids. The V gene lost 1 base and the J gene lost 0 bases, with 7 bases spanning the gap. The CDR3 here is CASSLPQTNTGELFF. The CDR3 DNA is TGTGCCAGCAGCTTGCCTCAAACGAACACCGGGGAGCTGTTTTTT.

The J gene is TRBJ2-5, the V gene TRBV30; TRBD1 agrees at 9 bases. The germline gives CDR1 GTSNPN, CDR2 SVGIG (reference sequence). After removal of 3 bases from V and 6 bases from J, the junction contained 5 bases not matched to a gene. The CDR3 covers 13 residues. CDR3 amino acids: CAWSGQGMKTQYF. CDR3 nucleotides: TGTGCCTGGAGCGGACAGGGGATGAAGACCCAGTACTTC.

This clone was recorded a few times. This CDR3 is also generated by other DNA sequences in the sample. The V gene is TRBV18, the J gene TRBJ2-5; tentatively, D is TRBD1 (5 bases). This CDR3 has 14 amino acids. The germline gives CDR1 KGHSH, CDR2 LQKENI. Trimming shortened V by 3 bases and J by 2 bases, and 10 bases separated the two germline ends. CDR3 residues: CASSPLTAQETQYF. CDR3 nucleotide sequence: TGTGCCAGCTCACCCTTGACAGCTCAAGAGACCCAGTACTTC.